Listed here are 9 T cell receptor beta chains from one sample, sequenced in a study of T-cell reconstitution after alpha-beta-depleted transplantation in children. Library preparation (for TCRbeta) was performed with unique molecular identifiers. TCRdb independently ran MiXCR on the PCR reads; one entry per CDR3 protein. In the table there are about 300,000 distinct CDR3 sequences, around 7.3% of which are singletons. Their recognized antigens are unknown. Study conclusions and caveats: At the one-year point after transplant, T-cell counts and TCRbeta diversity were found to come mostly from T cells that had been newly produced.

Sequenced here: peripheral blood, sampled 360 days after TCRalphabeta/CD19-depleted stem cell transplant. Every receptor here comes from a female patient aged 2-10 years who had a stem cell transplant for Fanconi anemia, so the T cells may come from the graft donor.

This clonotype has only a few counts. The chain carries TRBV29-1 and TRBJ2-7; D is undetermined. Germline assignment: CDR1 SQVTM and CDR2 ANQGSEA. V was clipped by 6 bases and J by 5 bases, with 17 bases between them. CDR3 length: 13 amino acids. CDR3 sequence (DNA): TGCAGCGTGCTCCGGGTCAGAGGAAACGAGCAGTACTTC. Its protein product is CSVLRVRGNEQYF.

This chain's CDR3 is CASSQGFLAGLAGGRDTDTQYF. The DNA for the CDR3 is TGCGCCAGCAGCCAAGGATTTCTTGCGGGACTAGCGGGGGGCCGAGACACAGATACGCAGTATTTT. The chain employs TRBV4-1 and TRBJ2-3, with 15 bases matching TRBD2. The CDR3 runs 22 residues. V lost 1 base to trimming and J lost 2 bases; unmatched junction nucleotides: 16. CDR1 and CDR2 from the germline V gene are MGHRA and YSYEKL.

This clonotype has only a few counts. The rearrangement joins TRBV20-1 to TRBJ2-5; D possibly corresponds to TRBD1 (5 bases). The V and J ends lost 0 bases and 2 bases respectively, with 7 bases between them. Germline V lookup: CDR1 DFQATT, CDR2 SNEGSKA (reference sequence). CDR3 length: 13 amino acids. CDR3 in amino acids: CSARETVQETQYF. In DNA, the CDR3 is TGCAGTGCTAGAGAGACAGTTCAAGAGACCCAGTACTTC.

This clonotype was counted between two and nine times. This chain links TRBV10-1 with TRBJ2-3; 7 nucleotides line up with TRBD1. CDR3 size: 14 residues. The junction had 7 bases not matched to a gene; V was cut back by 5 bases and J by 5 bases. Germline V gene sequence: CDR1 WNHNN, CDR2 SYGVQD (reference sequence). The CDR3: CASSPGTAQDTQYF. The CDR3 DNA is TGCGCCAGCAGTCCCGGGACAGCCCAAGATACGCAGTATTTT.

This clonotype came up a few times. The CDR3 protein is CASSPPLFGQETQYF. Here the CDR3 DNA reads TGTGCCAGCAGCCCACCCCTATTTGGACAAGAGACCCAGTACTTC. The chain recombines TRBV3-1 with TRBJ2-5, with D uncertain. V shed 4 bases and J shed 2 bases, with 14 bases lying between them. Germline V gene lookup returns CDR1 LGHDT and CDR2 YNNKEL (reference sequence). This CDR3 has 15 residues.

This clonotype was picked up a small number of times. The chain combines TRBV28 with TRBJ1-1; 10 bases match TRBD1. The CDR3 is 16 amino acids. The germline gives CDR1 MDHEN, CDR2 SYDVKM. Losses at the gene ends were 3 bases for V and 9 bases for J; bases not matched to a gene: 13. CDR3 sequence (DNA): TGTGCCAGCAGTTTCGGGACAGGGGTATTCGTAAGGAAAGCTTTCTTT. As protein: CASSFGTGVFVRKAFF.

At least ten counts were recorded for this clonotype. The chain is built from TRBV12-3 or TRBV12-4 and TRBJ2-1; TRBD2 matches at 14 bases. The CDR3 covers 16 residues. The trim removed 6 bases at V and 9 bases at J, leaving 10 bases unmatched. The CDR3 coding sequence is TGTGCCAGCAGCTTTGAGACTAGCGGGAGGGGGGGTGAGCAGTTCTTC. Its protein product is CASSFETSGRGGEQFF.

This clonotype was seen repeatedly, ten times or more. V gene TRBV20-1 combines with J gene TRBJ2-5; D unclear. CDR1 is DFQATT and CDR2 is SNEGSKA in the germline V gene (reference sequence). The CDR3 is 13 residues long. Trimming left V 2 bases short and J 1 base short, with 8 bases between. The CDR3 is CSARRAAQETQYF. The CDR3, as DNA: TGCAGTGCTAGACGGGCGGCCCAAGAGACCCAGTACTTC.

The CDR3 spells CASSLQGGGPRADTQYF. CDR3 DNA: TGTGCCAGCAGCTTACAGGGGGGGGGGCCTAGGGCAGATACGCAGTATTTT. This rearrangement joins TRBV13 to TRBJ2-3; the D gene could be TRBD1 or TRBD2 (7 bases each). In germline, CDR1 is PRHDT, CDR2 FYEKMQ (reference sequence). Trimming removed 2 bases from V and 4 bases from J, with 19 bases in between. This CDR3 is 17 amino acids long.